The present entry profiles one T cell receptor (beta chain) with its context. These data come from a study of blood T cell repertoires in COVID-19. Profiled with immunoSEQ multiplex PCR; TCRdb holds only in-frame clones, not every one. The repertoire holds 250,000 to 300,000 clones, with roughly nine tenths as singletons. This CDR3 has 16 amino acids. The ends were cut back, 0 bases at V and 0 bases at J, with 11 bases in the middle. Germline loops: CDR1 ENHRY, CDR2 SYGVKD. Sequences were obtained from peripheral blood. The V gene is TRBV10-3, the J gene TRBJ2-5, with D possibly being TRBD2 (6 bases). The clonotype was recovered from a woman in her thirties or forties who had recovered from COVID-19. The DNA of the CDR3 is TGTGCCATCAGTGAGTCGCGCGGGGCGTACCAAGAGACCCAGTACTTC. It codes for CAISESRGAYQETQYF.